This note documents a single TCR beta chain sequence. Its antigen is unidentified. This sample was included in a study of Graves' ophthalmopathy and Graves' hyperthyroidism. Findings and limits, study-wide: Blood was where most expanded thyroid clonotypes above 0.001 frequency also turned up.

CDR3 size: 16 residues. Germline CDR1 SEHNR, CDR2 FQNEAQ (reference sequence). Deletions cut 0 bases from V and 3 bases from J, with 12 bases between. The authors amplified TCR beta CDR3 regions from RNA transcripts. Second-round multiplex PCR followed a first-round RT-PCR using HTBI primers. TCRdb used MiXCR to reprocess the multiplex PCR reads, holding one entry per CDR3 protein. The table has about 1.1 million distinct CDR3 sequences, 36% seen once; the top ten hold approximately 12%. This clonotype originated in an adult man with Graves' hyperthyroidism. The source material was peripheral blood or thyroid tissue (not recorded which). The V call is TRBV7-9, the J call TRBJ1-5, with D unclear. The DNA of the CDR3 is TGTGCCAGCAGCTTAGCGTTAGGGCGCGCCAATCAGCCCCAGCATTTT. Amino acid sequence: CASSLALGRANQPQHF.